A selection of T cell receptor beta chains follows, all from one sample in a study of shared clonotypes between healthy human individuals. Profiling relied on immunoSEQ multiplex PCR, and the TCRdb table lists in-frame clones only, not all of them. The repertoire holds approximately 1.5 million clones, with under 99% as singletons. The sequenced sample consisted of naive CD4+ T cells sorted from blood. The receptors stem from a man aged 25 to 45 in good health. Each CDR3 is given with its conserved first and last residue. D genes are given only for firm matches. Expanded clones are given a class, and other clones once, few, many or no size at all.

j_gene: TRBJ2-1; abundance: NA; len: 16; d_gene: NA; v_gene: TRBV6-5; CDR3aa: CASSSTGTQSYNEQFF; CDR3nt: TGTGCCAGCAGTTCGACCGGGACGCAGTCCTACAATGAGCAGTTCTTC
j_gene: TRBJ2-7; abundance: NA; len: 13; d_gene: NA; v_gene: TRBV29-1; CDR3aa: CSVEDPSAYEQYF; CDR3nt: TGCAGCGTTGAAGATCCGTCCGCCTACGAGCAGTACTTC
j_gene: TRBJ1-2; abundance: NA; len: 16; d_gene: NA; v_gene: TRBV6-6; CDR3aa: CASSYSAQGPNYGYTF; CDR3nt: TGTGCCAGCAGTTACAGCGCTCAGGGCCCGAACTATGGCTACACCTTC
j_gene: TRBJ2-3; abundance: NA; len: 13; d_gene: TRBD2; v_gene: TRBV7-8; CDR3aa: CASSPRAGTSQYF; CDR3nt: TGTGCCAGCAGCCCAAGAGCCGGGACTAGTCAGTATTTT
j_gene: TRBJ1-1; abundance: NA; len: 15; d_gene: NA; v_gene: TRBV28; CDR3aa: CASSLFLGSRTEAFF; CDR3nt: TGTGCCAGCAGTCTTTTTCTGGGGTCGAGGACTGAAGCTTTCTTT
j_gene: TRBJ1-5; abundance: NA; len: 11; d_gene: NA; v_gene: TRBV6-6; CDR3aa: CASSTNQPQHF; CDR3nt: TGTGCCAGCAGCACGAATCAGCCCCAGCATTTT
j_gene: TRBJ1-1; abundance: once; len: 14; d_gene: NA; v_gene: TRBV5-5; CDR3aa: CASTTTAMNTEAFF; CDR3nt: TGTGCCAGCACGACAACAGCTATGAACACTGAAGCTTTCTTT
j_gene: TRBJ2-7; abundance: NA; len: 15; d_gene: TRBD2; v_gene: TRBV5-4; CDR3aa: CASSNGASGAYEQYF; CDR3nt: TGTGCCAGCAGCAATGGGGCTAGCGGGGCCTACGAGCAGTACTTC
j_gene: TRBJ2-7; abundance: NA; len: 12; d_gene: NA; v_gene: TRBV18; CDR3aa: CASSPTAYEQYF; CDR3nt: TGTGCCAGCTCACCAACTGCCTACGAGCAGTACTTC
j_gene: TRBJ2-1; abundance: NA; len: 15; d_gene: TRBD1; v_gene: TRBV5-1; CDR3aa: CASSAYRGFHNEQFF; CDR3nt: TGCGCCAGCAGCGCCTACAGGGGTTTCCACAATGAGCAGTTCTTC
j_gene: TRBJ2-3; abundance: NA; len: 13; d_gene: NA; v_gene: TRBV15; CDR3aa: CATSKDSTDTQYF; CDR3nt: TGTGCCACCAGCAAGGACAGCACAGATACGCAGTATTTT
j_gene: TRBJ1-2; abundance: NA; len: 15; d_gene: NA; v_gene: TRBV21-1; CDR3aa: CASSGRDSEIYGYTF; CDR3nt: TGTGCCAGCAGCGGGCGGGACAGCGAGATCTATGGCTACACCTTC
j_gene: TRBJ2-5; abundance: NA; len: 12; d_gene: NA; v_gene: TRBV5-4; CDR3aa: CASTRDLQTQYF; CDR3nt: TGTGCCAGCACGCGGGATCTTCAGACCCAGTACTTC
j_gene: TRBJ1-2; abundance: NA; len: 18; d_gene: TRBD1; v_gene: TRBV2; CDR3aa: CASSSRPGTGDRNYGYTF; CDR3nt: TGTGCCAGCAGTTCCCGTCCCGGGACAGGGGACCGAAACTATGGCTACACCTTC
j_gene: TRBJ2-2; abundance: NA; len: 15; d_gene: TRBD2; v_gene: TRBV5-1; CDR3aa: CASSFGTRGTGELFF; CDR3nt: TGCGCCAGCAGCTTCGGGACTAGGGGCACCGGGGAGCTGTTTTTT